Below, 24 T cell receptor beta chains from the same sample are listed, as sequenced in a study of early T cells in non-severe SARS-CoV-2 infection. TCRdb redid the calling of the 5' RACE reads with MiXCR, one entry per CDR3 protein. This table has fewer than 100,000 distinct CDR3 sequences, about 12% appearing once. Sequencing was performed on whole blood. The source of these receptors is an adult who was a healthcare worker with PCR-confirmed SARS-CoV-2 infection or an uninfected control (not recorded which).

The gene calls are TRBV28 and TRBJ2-3, with 10 nucleotides matching TRBD2. V shed 5 bases, J shed 6 bases, and the junction held 8 bases outside the gene matches. Germline loops: CDR1 MDHEN, CDR2 SYDVKM. The CDR3 sequence is 15 residues long. The CDR3 DNA sequence: TGTGCCAGCAGTCCAGCGGGAGGGTCGAGGGATACGCAGTATTTT. Its protein product is CASSPAGGSRDTQYF.

V is TRBV20-1 and J is TRBJ1-4, with 8 nucleotides matching TRBD1. CDR3 size: 14 residues. Germline V gene sequence: CDR1 DFQATT, CDR2 SNEGSKA (reference sequence). V lost 1 base and J lost 10; bases outside the gene matches: 8. CDR3 loop: CSARVTGESGKLFF. As DNA, the CDR3 is TGCAGTGCTAGAGTGACAGGGGAAAGTGGAAAACTGTTTTTT.

This clonotype occurred many times. This chain connects TRBV20-1 to TRBJ1-1; weak D call: TRBD1 (6 bases). This CDR3 region has 15 residues. V shed 0 bases and J shed 5 bases, with 16 bases lying between them. Germline CDR1 DFQATT, CDR2 SNEGSKA (reference sequence). CDR3 in amino acids: CSAREGGTVKTEAFF. The CDR3 bases are TGCAGTGCTAGAGAAGGGGGGACGGTTAAAACTGAAGCTTTCTTT.

This sequence joins TRBV7-9 and TRBJ2-7; 9 bases are a match to TRBD1. The CDR3 is 15 residues long. V gave up 5 bases and J gave up 2 bases; unmatched junction bases: 7. CDR1 and CDR2 (germline): SEHNR, FQNEAQ (reference sequence). The CDR3, as DNA: TGTGCCAGCAGCCAACGGACAGGGGTCACCTACGAGCAGTACTTC. Translated, it gives CASSQRTGVTYEQYF.

A few counts support this clonotype. The CDR3 loop is CAWSAADFLTGELFF. The CDR3 nucleotides are TGTGCCTGGAGTGCCGCCGATTTCTTAACCGGGGAGCTGTTTTTT. The rearrangement links TRBV30 to TRBJ2-2, with D unresolved. The CDR3 covers 15 residues. Looked up from germline, CDR1 is GTSNPN and CDR2 is SVGIG (reference sequence). Between the trimmed V and J ends, which lost 1 base and 5 bases, there was a span of 14 bases.

This clonotype came up a few times. The chain joins TRBV12-3 or TRBV12-4 to TRBJ2-1; D is perhaps TRBD2 (7 bases). Trimming cost V 8 bases and J 2 bases, with 22 bases left between them. The CDR3 covers 17 residues. Written as DNA, the CDR3 is TGTGCCAGCCCTCGGGGGGAGGGGGTGAAAACCTACAATGAGCAGTTCTTC. Protein sequence: CASPRGEGVKTYNEQFF.

This clonotype was picked up many times. The chain uses TRBV7-2 and TRBJ2-7; maybe TRBD2 (6 bases). V lost 5 bases and J lost 1, with 12 bases in between. Per germline, CDR1 SGHTA and CDR2 FQGNSA. CDR3 length: 14 amino acids. The CDR3 DNA reads TGTGCCAGCAGCAAGGGACTGACATCCTACGAGCAGTACTTC. Translated, it gives CASSKGLTSYEQYF.

J is TRBJ2-4 and V is TRBV28; TRBD2 agrees at 9 bases. After removal of 5 bases from V and 0 bases from J, the junction contained 11 bases not matched to a gene. Per germline, CDR1 MDHEN and CDR2 SYDVKM. CDR3 size: 18 residues. DNA for the CDR3: TGTGCCAGCAGTCCTTCCCCTAGCGGGACCCTAGCCAAAAACATTCAGTACTTC. It yields the protein CASSPSPSGTLAKNIQYF.

This chain joins TRBV7-9 and TRBJ2-1; D is perhaps TRBD2 (6 bases). Trimming took 5 bases from V and 1 from J, leaving 12 bases between them. CDR1 is SEHNR, CDR2 FQNEAQ, per germline (reference sequence). The CDR3 length is 15 residues. This chain's CDR3 is CASSPRTTSYNEQFF. The CDR3 coding sequence is TGTGCCAGCAGCCCAAGGACTACTTCCTACAATGAGCAGTTCTTC.

This clonotype was counted a few times. V gene TRBV5-1 combines with J gene TRBJ1-2; 8 nucleotides align to TRBD1. Germline-derived CDR1 and CDR2 are SGHRS and YFSETQ. The CDR3 consists of 16 residues. The J segment lost 0 bases and the V segment lost 4 bases, leaving 8 bases of the junction unmatched. The CDR3 region has the DNA TGCGCCAGCAGCCTTCAGGGGGCGGTTGCTAACTATGGCTACACCTTC. Translation gives CASSLQGAVANYGYTF.

This clonotype appeared many times. This chain connects TRBV28 to TRBJ2-1; D is possibly TRBD2 (5 bases). The CDR3 is 15 amino acids. Germline-derived CDR1 and CDR2 are MDHEN and SYDVKM. The V and J ends lost 5 bases and 2 bases respectively, with 13 bases between them. The CDR3 DNA sequence: TGTGCCAGCAGTCTCCCCCCGGGGACCTACAATGAGCAGTTCTTC. As protein: CASSLPPGTYNEQFF.

Ten or more counts support this clonotype. The V call is TRBV19, the J call TRBJ1-1; D is ambiguous. Germline V gene sequence: CDR1 LNHDA, CDR2 SQIVND (reference sequence). Trimming stripped 4 bases from V and 4 bases from J, with 13 bases between. The CDR3 runs 14 residues. The CDR3 DNA is TGTGCCAGTAGTACCCTGGGTGGGAGCACTGAAGCTTTCTTT. This encodes CASSTLGGSTEAFF.

Ten or more counts support this clonotype. The rearrangement joins TRBV27 to TRBJ1-6; D ambiguous. Per germline, CDR1 MNHEY and CDR2 SMNVEV (reference sequence). CDR3 length: 12 amino acids. Trimming took 6 bases from V and 4 from J, leaving 4 bases between them. The CDR3 loop is CASSQYNSPLHF. CDR3 in DNA: TGTGCCAGCAGCCAATATAATTCACCCCTCCACTTT.

Note on this clonotype: A read error is possible here, since a much larger clone lies one base away. The chain carries TRBV20-1 and TRBJ2-7, with 8 bases that match TRBD2. Losses at the gene ends were 3 bases for V and 2 bases for J; bases not matched to a gene: 18. Looked up from germline, CDR1 is DFQATT and CDR2 is SNEGSKA (reference sequence). This CDR3 region has 18 residues. In DNA, the CDR3 is TGCAGTGCTAGGAGACCGGGACTAGTGGGAGGGCGCGCCTACGAGCAGTACTTC. Protein: CSARRPGLVGGRAYEQYF.

The rearrangement joins TRBV25-1 to TRBJ1-2, with 9 nucleotides matching TRBD1. J lost 7 bases, V lost 4 bases, and 10 bases had no gene match. Germline CDR1 MGHDK, CDR2 SYGVNS. The CDR3 consists of 15 residues. CDR3 sequence (DNA): TGTGCCAGCAGTGGAACCGGGACAGGGAACGGTGGCTACACCTTC. Amino acid sequence: CASSGTGTGNGGYTF.

The V call is TRBV18, the J call TRBJ2-1; 7 bases map to TRBD2. This CDR3 region has 13 residues. Losses at the gene ends were 6 bases for V and 7 bases for J; bases not matched to a gene: 6. Germline CDR1 KGHSH, CDR2 LQKENI. The CDR3 DNA sequence: TGTGCCAGCTCTACCTTGGGAGGGAATGAGCAGTTCTTC. It encodes CASSTLGGNEQFF. Full variable domain (remainder filled in from reference TRBV18 and TRBJ2-1): NAGVMQNPRHLVRRRGQEARLRCSPMKGHSHVYWYRQLPEEGLKFMVYLQKENIIDESGMPKERFSAEFPKEGPSILRIQQVVRGDSAAYFCASSTLGGNEQFFGPGTRLTVL.

V is TRBV12-3 or TRBV12-4 and J is TRBJ2-7, with 7 bases lining up with TRBD1. Unmatched junction bases numbered 7, after V lost 5 bases and J lost 6 bases. This CDR3 has 13 residues. This CDR3 reads CASSGTVVVEQYF. The CDR3 coding sequence is TGTGCCAGCAGTGGGACAGTTGTGGTCGAGCAGTACTTC.

This clonotype has a handful of counts. The rearrangement links TRBV5-1 to TRBJ2-6; 8 nucleotides align to TRBD1. The ends lost 4 bases at V and 4 bases at J; junction bases unmatched: 16. CDR3 length equals 19 residues. The germline V gene has CDR1 SGHRS and CDR2 YFSETQ. CDR3 sequence (DNA): TGCGCCAGCAGCGGCAGACAGGGGACTCTCTCTCTGGGGGCCAACGTCCTGACTTTC. It specifies CASSGRQGTLSLGANVLTF.

This chain joins TRBV7-9 and TRBJ1-2; tentative D call: TRBD1 (6 bases). With 4 bases removed from V and 6 bases from J, the gap between germline ends came to 12 bases. Germline CDR1 reads SEHNR; CDR2 reads FQNEAQ (reference sequence). This CDR3 is 13 amino acids long. The CDR3 DNA reads TGTGCCAGCAGCTCCAACAGGGCCGATGGCTACACCTTC. Amino acids: CASSSNRADGYTF.

This clonotype came up a few times. CDR3: CASSGPAGGSNEQFF. In nucleotides, the CDR3 is TGTGCCAGCTCGGGTCCAGCGGGAGGTTCGAATGAGCAGTTCTTC. The chain combines TRBV18 with TRBJ2-1; 9 positions agree with TRBD2. CDR3 size: 15 residues. V lost 6 bases and J lost 7; bases outside the gene matches: 10. Germline CDR1 and CDR2: KGHSH and LQKENI.

Remarks on this clonotype: Relative to the germline gene, one junction end is altered; a read error may explain this. The V and J genes are TRBV7-2 and TRBJ2-1, with TRBD2 identical over 16 bases. This CDR3 is 16 amino acids long. Per the germline V gene, CDR1 is SGHTA and CDR2 is FQGNSA. CDR3 loop: CASSGGTSGRALGQIF. The CDR3, as DNA: TGTGCCAGCAGCGGGGGGACTAGCGGGAGGGCGTTAGGACAGATCTTC.

This clonotype occurred a few times. The V call is TRBV15, the J call TRBJ2-1, with unresolved D. Looked up from germline, CDR1 is LNHNV and CDR2 is YYDKDF (reference sequence). The CDR3 is 17 residues long. The germline V and J ends were trimmed by 0 bases and 5 bases, with 17 bases remaining between them. The CDR3 nucleotides are TGTGCCACCAGCAGAGATTGGGCTTCAGGACGCCACAATGAGCAGTTCTTC. As protein: CATSRDWASGRHNEQFF.

The chain uses TRBV6-1 and TRBJ1-5; D may be TRBD1 (6 bases). V lost 8 bases and J 4 bases, leaving 12 bases between the germline ends. Germline-derived CDR1 and CDR2 are MNHNS and SASEGT. This CDR3 has 13 amino acids. CDR3 sequence (DNA): TGTGCCAGCGGACAGCAAATAAATCAGCCCCAGCATTTT. This gives the protein CASGQQINQPQHF.

This clonotype was counted a single time. An end of the junction differs from the germline gene, which may be a read error. The chain employs TRBV12-3 or TRBV12-4 and TRBJ2-3, with TRBD2 matching 11 bases. CDR3 size: 15 residues. The CDR3 nucleotides read TGTGCCGGCAGGGGACTAGCGGAGACCACAGATACGCAGTATTTT. Its translation is CAGRGLAETTDTQYF.